The 10 T cell receptor beta chains below were found in one sample sequenced in a study of blood T cells in healthy people across ages. Together with a sample-barcoded 5' primer, a J-beta primer mix was included in a second PCR lasting 7 to 11 cycles. Using its own MiXCR run on the 5' RACE reads, TCRdb lists one record per CDR3 protein. The repertoire includes around 990,000 distinct CDR3 sequences, less than 45% of them detected once, and 10% to 15% sits in the top ten. Sequences were obtained from blood. The source of these receptors is a man younger than 35 in good health.

This chain connects TRBV28 to TRBJ2-4; 9 bases agree with TRBD1. The CDR3 is 14 residues long. The germline V gene encodes CDR1 MDHEN and CDR2 SYDVKM. The trim removed 5 bases at V and 6 bases at J, leaving 5 bases unmatched. CDR3 residues: CASSPGTGRNIQYF. The CDR3 nucleotides read TGTGCCAGCAGTCCCGGGACAGGGAGAAACATTCAGTACTTC.

J is TRBJ1-1 and V is TRBV20-1; D perhaps matches TRBD1 (5 bases). In germline, CDR1 is DFQATT, CDR2 SNEGSKA (reference sequence). The CDR3 covers 15 residues. The V end was cut by 6 bases, the J end by 0 bases, with 17 bases between. Here the CDR3 reads CSAWGVEDLNTEAFF. In DNA, the CDR3 is TGCAGTGCCTGGGGGGTCGAGGATTTGAACACTGAAGCTTTCTTT.

This clonotype was seen a handful of times. The rearrangement uses TRBV7-9 and TRBJ2-3, with D perhaps matching TRBD1 (5 bases). CDR1 is SEHNR and CDR2 is FQNEAQ in the germline V gene (reference sequence). This CDR3 is built from 14 residues. Trimming removed 10 bases from V and 0 bases from J, with 14 bases in between. The CDR3 DNA sequence: TGTGCCACCCTGGACACTTCTAGCACAGATACGCAGTATTTT. Translating it yields CATLDTSSTDTQYF.

This clonotype appeared a few times. This chain joins TRBV27 and TRBJ2-3; D unresolved. Germline CDR1 and CDR2: MNHEY and SMNVEV (reference sequence). This CDR3 is 15 amino acids long. Trimming took 3 bases from V and 0 from J, leaving 10 bases between them. In DNA, the CDR3 is TGTGCCAGCAGTTTCGTCCCGACCAGCACAGATACGCAGTATTTT. It encodes CASSFVPTSTDTQYF.

This chain connects TRBV20-1 to TRBJ2-4, with D possibly matching TRBD2 (5 bases). Germline V CDR1 and CDR2: DFQATT, SNEGSKA (reference sequence). V gave up 6 bases and J gave up 6 bases, with 12 bases separating them. This CDR3 spans 12 amino acids. Here the CDR3 reads CSATTRGNIQYF. The CDR3 coding sequence is TGCAGTGCCACTACACGGGGAAACATTCAGTACTTC.

This clonotype was recorded a few times. The chain couples TRBV6-6 to TRBJ1-5; 8 nucleotides match TRBD1. In germline, CDR1 is MNHNY, CDR2 SVGAGI (reference sequence). The ends lost 8 bases at V and 4 bases at J; junction bases unmatched: 13. There are 16 residues in the CDR3. As DNA, the CDR3 is TGTGCCAGCGGCGACGGAGGACAGGGTGGGAATCAGCCCCAGCATTTT. This translates into CASGDGGQGGNQPQHF.

This clonotype has a handful of counts. V usage is TRBV6-2 or TRBV6-3 and J usage is TRBJ2-7; D not resolved. Germline CDR1 MNHEY, CDR2 SVGEGT. CDR3 size: 13 residues. Trimming took 8 bases from V and 7 from J, leaving 18 bases between them. This CDR3 reads CASSGQPYNEQYF. The DNA of the CDR3 is TGTGCCAGCTCCGGGCAACCCTACAATGAGCAGTACTTC.

This sequence joins TRBV20-1 and TRBJ1-2, with 8 nucleotides matching TRBD1. Trimming took 6 bases from V and 3 from J; bases not matched to a gene: 9. The CDR3 has 14 residues. Germline lookup yields CDR1 DFQATT and CDR2 SNEGSKA (reference sequence). The CDR3 loop reads CSAKAPGQDYGYTF. The CDR3 DNA reads as TGCAGTGCAAAAGCTCCGGGACAGGACTATGGCTACACCTTC.

This clonotype was picked up a small number of times. The gene calls are TRBV7-3 and TRBJ1-1, with D tentatively TRBD1 (6 bases). V dropped 2 bases and J dropped 4 bases, with 11 bases sitting between them. CDR1 SGHTA and CDR2 FQGTGA come from the germline V gene. The CDR3 is 14 residues long. As DNA, the CDR3 is TGTGCCAGCAGCTTACTGGGGGCTGGCACTGAAGCTTTCTTT. It encodes CASSLLGAGTEAFF.

This clonotype was seen a few times. The chain couples TRBV29-1 to TRBJ1-5; D is uncertain. CDR1 SQVTM and CDR2 ANQGSEA come from the germline V gene. The V end was cut by 0 bases, the J end by 2 bases, with 23 bases between. The CDR3 sequence is 19 residues long. CDR3 DNA: TGCAGCGTTGAAGAACGGGGAGGGTTGGGGTCAGAAGGCAATCAGCCCCAGCATTTT. Its translation: CSVEERGGLGSEGNQPQHF. The full variable domain, rest sourced from reference TRBV29-1 and TRBJ1-5, is SAVISQKPSRDICQRGTSLTIQCQVDSQVTMMFWYRQQPGQSLTLIATANQGSEATYESGFVIDKFPISRPNLTFSTLTVSNMSPEDSSIYLCSVEERGGLGSEGNQPQHFGDGTRLSIL.